The 27 T cell receptor beta chains given below trace back to one sample, sequenced in a study of cytomegalovirus exposure and HLA in healthy donors. The PCR made use of 60 Vbeta and 13 Jbeta primers. Clones were read by immunoSEQ multiplex PCR, and TCRdb kept only the in-frame ones, dropping some. The sample lists fewer than 150,000 clones; 74% were seen once. The sample comprised PBMCs. These receptors all stem from a woman aged 45-65 years in good health and CMV-seropositive.

The chain carries TRBV14 and TRBJ2-7; tentative D call: TRBD1 (5 bases). The V gene lost 5 bases and the J gene lost 3 bases, with 8 bases spanning the gap. CDR1 SGHDN and CDR2 FVKESK come from the germline V gene. The CDR3 contains 12 residues. CDR3 DNA: TGTGCCAGCAGCACGACAGTCTACGAGCAGTACTTC. It yields the protein CASSTTVYEQYF. Based on the CDR3 plus reference TRBV14 and TRBJ2-7, the full variable domain is EAGVTQFPSHSVIEKGQTVTLRCDPISGHDNLYWYRRVMGKEIKFLLHFVKESKQDESGMPNNRFLAERTGGTYSTLKVQPAELEDSGVYFCASSTTVYEQYFGPGTRLTVT.

This sequence joins TRBV11-2 and TRBJ1-6; D is possibly TRBD1 (5 bases). The CDR3 has 14 amino acids. V was pared by 1 base and J by 9 bases, with 10 bases between. Germline-derived CDR1 and CDR2 are SGHAT and FQNNGV. The CDR3 loop is CASSLGLGGSPLHF. The CDR3 DNA follows: TGTGCCAGCAGCTTAGGCCTGGGGGGTTCACCCCTCCACTTT.

This rearrangement joins TRBV15 to TRBJ2-7; 9 bases match TRBD1. Trimming took 4 bases from V and 6 from J; bases not matched to a gene: 4. The germline gives CDR1 LNHNV, CDR2 YYDKDF (reference sequence). This CDR3 has 13 amino acids. CDR3: CATSTRTGVEQYF. The CDR3 DNA is TGTGCCACCAGCACAAGGACAGGGGTCGAGCAGTACTTC. Full variable domain (remainder filled in from reference TRBV15 and TRBJ2-7): DAMVIQNPRYQVTQFGKPVTLSCSQTLNHNVMYWYQQKSSQAPKLLFHYYDKDFNNEADTPDNFQSRRPNTSFCFLDIRSPGLGDTAMYLCATSTRTGVEQYFGPGTRLTVT.

This chain joins TRBV4-2 and TRBJ1-6; TRBD1 matches at 9 bases. Germline-derived CDR1 and CDR2 are LGHNA and YNFKEQ. This CDR3 is built from 13 residues. The ends lost 9 bases at V and 7 bases at J; junction bases unmatched: 4. The CDR3 nucleotides read TGTGCCAGTTCTGGGACAGGGAATTCACCCCTCCACTTT. Amino acid sequence: CASSGTGNSPLHF.

This chain links TRBV6-1 with TRBJ2-1; D not resolved. The CDR3 is 11 amino acids. The V and J ends lost 6 bases and 6 bases respectively, with 6 bases between them. From germline, CDR1 is MNHNS and CDR2 SASEGT. The CDR3 DNA reads TGTGCCAGCAGCCCTCTCAATGAGCAGTTCTTC. Translated: CASSPLNEQFF.

The chain uses TRBV6-6 and TRBJ1-5, with 7 bases that match TRBD1. The CDR3 loop spans 14 amino acids. Germline loops: CDR1 MNHNY, CDR2 SVGAGI (reference sequence). The V gene end was trimmed by 5 bases and the J gene end by 5 bases; junction bases not matched to a gene: 6. The CDR3 coding sequence is TGTGCCAGCAGTACGGGACAGTCGTATCAGCCCCAGCATTTT. Translating gives CASSTGQSYQPQHF.

The chain uses TRBV7-9 and TRBJ1-1, with 8 bases lining up with TRBD1. Germline V CDR1 and CDR2: SEHNR, FQNEAQ (reference sequence). Trimming took 3 bases from V and 6 from J; bases not matched to a gene: 9. CDR3 length equals 15 residues. The CDR3 nucleotides are TGTGCCAGCAGCTTGAGGTCTCAGGGGGCGGCTGAAGCTTTCTTT. This encodes CASSLRSQGAAEAFF.

The V call is TRBV5-1, the J call TRBJ1-2, with no clear D. Germline CDR1 is SGHRS and CDR2 is YFSETQ. The CDR3 has 15 residues. V lost 2 bases and J lost 0, with 11 bases in between. CDR3 coding DNA: TGCGCCAGCAGCTTCGACACCTACCCTAACTATGGCTACACCTTC. This translates into CASSFDTYPNYGYTF.

The J gene is TRBJ1-2, the V gene TRBV18; D not resolved. Germline lookup yields CDR1 KGHSH and CDR2 LQKENI. V lost 0 bases and J 2 bases, leaving 7 bases between the germline ends. CDR3 length: 14 residues. In nucleotides, the CDR3 is TGTGCCAGCTCACCACCGGGCCAGAACTATGGCTACACCTTC. This sequence encodes CASSPPGQNYGYTF.

This clone came up a few times. The V gene is TRBV6-5, the J gene TRBJ2-7, with 10 bases aligning to TRBD1. Unmatched junction bases numbered 12, after V lost 7 bases and J lost 6 bases. The CDR3 consists of 15 residues. CDR1 MNHEY and CDR2 SVGAGI come from the germline V gene. The chain's CDR3 is CASTPEGTGAVEQYF. For the CDR3, the DNA is TGTGCCAGCACCCCCGAGGGGACAGGGGCGGTCGAGCAGTACTTC.

The chain recombines TRBV11-3 with TRBJ1-1; the D is unclear. Germline CDR1 is SGHNT and CDR2 is YENEEA. V was trimmed by 1 base and J by 6 bases, leaving 12 bases between them. The CDR3 has 14 amino acids. The CDR3 coding sequence is TGTGCCAGCAGCTTAGGAACGGGAAAGGCTGAAGCTTTCTTT. Protein product: CASSLGTGKAEAFF.

This clone turned up a few times. V gene TRBV29-1 combines with J gene TRBJ2-3, with a weak D call TRBD2 (5 bases). The germline CDR1 and CDR2 sequences are SQVTM and ANQGSEA. The CDR3 loop spans 14 amino acids. Between the trimmed V and J ends, which lost 4 bases and 5 bases, there was a span of 16 bases. CDR3 sequence (DNA): TGCAGCGTTGTCGCCGGGGAATGGGGAGATACGCAGTATTTT. Its protein product is CSVVAGEWGDTQYF.

V and J are TRBV28 and TRBJ2-7; unclear D gene. Germline V lookup: CDR1 MDHEN, CDR2 SYDVKM. The CDR3 has 12 amino acids. V lost 1 base to trimming and J lost 9 bases, with 10 bases between them. The CDR3 nucleotides are TGTGCCAGCAGTTTATTCCCCGGCGGGCAGTACTTC. Translation: CASSLFPGGQYF.

The chain is built from TRBV2 and TRBJ2-3; D might be TRBD2 (6 bases). The germline CDR1 and CDR2 sequences are SNHLY and FYNNEI. CDR3 size: 12 residues. V was pared by 11 bases and J by 14 bases, with 23 bases between. In DNA, the CDR3 is TGTGCCGGGGAGCAAGGGGAGGCCTTTACGTATTTT. It specifies CAGEQGEAFTYF.

This clone was counted between two and nine times. V is TRBV7-9 and J is TRBJ1-3; TRBD1 aligns across 9 bases. This CDR3 contains 17 residues. After removal of 5 bases from V and 5 bases from J, the junction contained 13 bases not matched to a gene. Per the germline V gene, CDR1 is SEHNR and CDR2 is FQNEAQ (reference sequence). CDR3 DNA sequence: TGTGCCAGCAGCCACCCAAGGGGGGACAGGGACAGAAACACCATATATTTT. It specifies CASSHPRGDRDRNTIYF.

V is TRBV7-8 and J is TRBJ2-1; a weak D match, TRBD2 (6 bases). Trimming took 7 bases from V and 10 from J, leaving 23 bases between them. The germline V gene has CDR1 SGHVS and CDR2 FQNEAQ. The CDR3 is 15 residues long. The CDR3 reads CASTLGGALAEEQFF. In DNA form, the CDR3 reads TGTGCCAGCACCCTGGGGGGTGCTCTCGCTGAGGAGCAGTTCTTC. The full variable domain, with the rest looked up from reference TRBV7-8 and TRBJ2-1, is GAGVSQSPRYKVAKRGQDVALRCDPISGHVSLFWYQQALGQGPEFLTYFQNEAQLDKSGLPSDRFFAERPEGSVSTLKIQRTQQEDSAVYLCASTLGGALAEEQFFGPGTRLTVL.

The chain has TRBV19 and TRBJ2-5; 7 bases are a match to TRBD1. CDR3 length: 15 amino acids. Trimming removed 5 bases from V and 1 base from J; junction bases left unmatched: 7. CDR1 is LNHDA, CDR2 SQIVND, per germline (reference sequence). CDR3: CASSLQGWTQETQYF. CDR3 DNA: TGTGCCAGTAGTCTACAGGGGTGGACCCAAGAGACCCAGTACTTC.

This chain uses TRBV6-5 with TRBJ2-1; 11 nucleotides line up with TRBD2. The CDR3 contains 15 residues. Germline CDR1 reads MNHEY; CDR2 reads SVGAGI. J gave up 6 bases and V 0 bases, and 1 base lay outside the gene matches. The CDR3 loop is CASSYSSGGANEQFF. DNA of the CDR3: TGTGCCAGCAGTTACTCTAGCGGGGGGGCCAATGAGCAGTTCTTC.

The rearrangement links TRBV6-5 to TRBJ1-6; TRBD1 agrees at 12 bases. J gave up 10 bases and V 5 bases, and 6 bases lay outside the gene matches. Germline V gene data show CDR1 as MNHEY and CDR2 as SVGAGI. This CDR3 comprises 15 residues. CDR3 region: CASSQTGTGGSPLHF. In DNA, the CDR3 is TGTGCCAGCAGTCAAACCGGGACAGGGGGCTCACCCCTCCACTTT.

This clone was recorded at least ten times. The chain employs TRBV7-2 and TRBJ1-1, with D perhaps TRBD1 (5 bases). Per the germline V gene, CDR1 is SGHTA and CDR2 is FQGNSA. V lost 6 bases, J lost 1 base, and 15 bases lay in between. The CDR3 runs 15 residues. As DNA, the CDR3 is TGTGCCAGCAGTCAACGGGGGGGATCGAACACTGAAGCTTTCTTT. Translation gives CASSQRGGSNTEAFF.

This clone has more than one count but fewer than ten. The V and J genes are TRBV5-4 and TRBJ1-2, with unresolved D. The CDR3 has 16 amino acids. Germline V gene sequence: CDR1 SGHNT, CDR2 YYREEE (reference sequence). With 3 bases removed from V and 1 base from J, the gap between germline ends came to 16 bases. The CDR3 DNA reads TGTGCCAGCAGCTCCGGCGCGGCAGCCAGTAACTATGGCTACACCTTC. Its protein is CASSSGAAASNYGYTF.

This rearrangement joins TRBV6-5 to TRBJ1-3; D perhaps matches TRBD1 (5 bases). CDR1 and CDR2 (germline): MNHEY, SVGAGI. The germline V and J ends were trimmed by 4 bases and 9 bases, with 7 bases remaining between them. The CDR3 has 11 residues. The CDR3 region is CASSFQGTIYF. CDR3 sequence (DNA): TGTGCCAGCAGTTTTCAGGGCACCATATATTTT.

The chain has TRBV19 and TRBJ1-5; D possibly corresponds to TRBD1 (6 bases). The CDR3 spans 20 residues. CDR1 and CDR2 from the germline V gene are LNHDA and SQIVND (reference sequence). Trimming cost V 4 bases and J 1 base, with 26 bases left between them. CDR3: CASSTPSWQGPPLSNQPQHF. CDR3 DNA: TGTGCCAGTAGTACCCCCTCTTGGCAGGGGCCCCCATTAAGCAATCAGCCCCAGCATTTT.

The V call is TRBV6-1, the J call TRBJ1-6, with a weak D call TRBD1 (6 bases). In germline, CDR1 is MNHNS, CDR2 SASEGT. This CDR3 region has 18 residues. The V end was cut by 2 bases, the J end by 3 bases, with 17 bases between. Here the CDR3 DNA reads TGTGCCAGCAGTGAATTCGGCCGAGGACAGTTCTATAATTCACCCCTCCACTTT. Translating gives CASSEFGRGQFYNSPLHF.

The chain links TRBV23-1 to TRBJ1-1; a weak D match, TRBD1 (6 bases). TRBV23-1 counts as an open reading frame of uncertain function. Deletions cut 0 bases from V and 6 bases from J, with 14 bases between. CDR3 size: 15 residues. CDR3 DNA sequence: TGCGCCAGCAGTCAATCGGGCCGGGGGGCACCTGAAGCTTTCTTT. Translation: CASSQSGRGAPEAFF.

The chain carries TRBV15 and TRBJ2-1; 8 positions match TRBD2. The ends lost 5 bases at V and 7 bases at J; junction bases unmatched: 7. The CDR3 has 14 residues. Germline V gene lookup returns CDR1 LNHNV and CDR2 YYDKDF (reference sequence). DNA for the CDR3: TGTGCCACCAGCTTCGGGGGGGATTTGAATGAGCAGTTCTTC. Protein product: CATSFGGDLNEQFF.

This clone was found a few times. The chain uses TRBV4-2 and TRBJ2-3; 12 nucleotides line up with TRBD2. The CDR3 totals 18 residues. CDR1 LGHNA and CDR2 YNFKEQ come from the germline V gene. V was pared by 0 bases and J by 6 bases, with 10 bases of the junction left unmatched. CDR3 bases: TGTGCCAGCAGCCAAGAAGGCGCTAGCGGGGGGGCATGGGATACGCAGTATTTT. It specifies CASSQEGASGGAWDTQYF.